This T cell receptor beta chain was retrieved from a study of blood T cell repertoires in COVID-19. This table comes from immunoSEQ multiplex PCR, and its TCRdb copy is limited to in-frame clones, with some not included. Here the sample spans roughly 57,000 clones, 60% to 80% being singletons. The CDR3 has 15 residues. V gave up 5 bases and J gave up 4 bases; unmatched junction bases: 7. Germline lookup yields CDR1 SGHTA and CDR2 FQGNSA. The receptor was isolated from a man aged 55-75 years with acute or convalescent COVID-19. The sequencing input was peripheral blood. The rearrangement joins TRBV7-2 to TRBJ2-5; 10 bases agree with TRBD2. The CDR3 is CASSTQSGGGETQYF. The CDR3 DNA reads as TGTGCCAGCAGCACCCAAAGCGGGGGGGGAGAGACCCAGTACTTC.